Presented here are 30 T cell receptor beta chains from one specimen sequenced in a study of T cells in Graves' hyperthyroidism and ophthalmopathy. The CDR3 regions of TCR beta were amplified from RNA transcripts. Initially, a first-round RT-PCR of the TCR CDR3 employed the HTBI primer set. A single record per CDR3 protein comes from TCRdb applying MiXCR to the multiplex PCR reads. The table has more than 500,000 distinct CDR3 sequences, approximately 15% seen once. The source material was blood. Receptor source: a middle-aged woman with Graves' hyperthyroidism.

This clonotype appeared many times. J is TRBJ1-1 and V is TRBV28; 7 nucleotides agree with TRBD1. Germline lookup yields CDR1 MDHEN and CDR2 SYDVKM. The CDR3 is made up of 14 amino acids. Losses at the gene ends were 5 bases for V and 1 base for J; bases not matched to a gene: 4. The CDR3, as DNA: TGTGCCAGCAGTCCCAGGGGGGGGAACACTGAAGCTTTCTTT. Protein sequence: CASSPRGGNTEAFF.

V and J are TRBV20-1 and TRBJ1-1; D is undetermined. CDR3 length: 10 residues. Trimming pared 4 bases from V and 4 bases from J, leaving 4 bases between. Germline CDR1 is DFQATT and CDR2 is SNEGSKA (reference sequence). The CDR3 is CSATTTEAFF. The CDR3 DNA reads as TGCAGTGCTACTACCACTGAAGCTTTCTTT.

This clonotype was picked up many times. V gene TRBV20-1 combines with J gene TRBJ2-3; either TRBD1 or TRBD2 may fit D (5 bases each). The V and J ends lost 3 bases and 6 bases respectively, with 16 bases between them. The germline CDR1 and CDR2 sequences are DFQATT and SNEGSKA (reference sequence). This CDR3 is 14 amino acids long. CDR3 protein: CSASWGYQGDTQYF. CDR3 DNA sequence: TGCAGTGCTAGTTGGGGGTACCAAGGGGATACGCAGTATTTT.

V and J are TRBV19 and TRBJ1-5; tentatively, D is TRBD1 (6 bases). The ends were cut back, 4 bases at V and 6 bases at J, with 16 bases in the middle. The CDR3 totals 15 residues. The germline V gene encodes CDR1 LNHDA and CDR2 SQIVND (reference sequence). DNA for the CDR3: TGTGCCAGTAGTACAGCGACAGGTTTGAGTCAGCCCCAGCATTTT. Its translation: CASSTATGLSQPQHF.

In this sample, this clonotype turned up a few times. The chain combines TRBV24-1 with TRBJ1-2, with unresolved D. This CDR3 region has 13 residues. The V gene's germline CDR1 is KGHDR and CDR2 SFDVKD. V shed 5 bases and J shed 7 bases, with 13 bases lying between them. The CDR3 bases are TGTGCCACCAGTGGCGGCGCCCATAGTGGCTACACCTTC. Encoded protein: CATSGGAHSGYTF.

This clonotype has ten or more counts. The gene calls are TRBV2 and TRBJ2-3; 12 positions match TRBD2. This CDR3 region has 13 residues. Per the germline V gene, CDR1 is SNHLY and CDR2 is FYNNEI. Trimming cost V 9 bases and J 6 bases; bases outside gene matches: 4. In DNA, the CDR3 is TGTGCCAGGAGGACTAGCGGGACGGATACGCAGTATTTT. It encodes CARRTSGTDTQYF. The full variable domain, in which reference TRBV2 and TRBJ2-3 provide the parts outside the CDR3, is EPEVTQTPSHQVTQMGQEVILRCVPISNHLYFYWYRQILGQKVEFLVSFYNNEISEKSEIFDDQFSVERPDGSNFTLKIRSTKLEDSAMYFCARRTSGTDTQYFGPGTRLTVL.

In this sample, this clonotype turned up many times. The CDR3 coding sequence is TGTGCCTGGAGTACGACAGGCGGCAATCAGCCCCAGCATTTT. This translates into CAWSTTGGNQPQHF. The genes are TRBV30 and TRBJ1-5; D is possibly TRBD1 (6 bases). The ends were cut back, 2 bases at V and 2 bases at J, with 10 bases in the middle. Germline CDR1 GTSNPN, CDR2 SVGIG (reference sequence). This CDR3 region has 14 residues.

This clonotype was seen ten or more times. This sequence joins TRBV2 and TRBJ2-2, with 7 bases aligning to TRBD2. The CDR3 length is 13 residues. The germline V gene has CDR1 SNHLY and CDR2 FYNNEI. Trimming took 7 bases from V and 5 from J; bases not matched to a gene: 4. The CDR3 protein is CASKVAGTGELFF. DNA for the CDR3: TGTGCCAGCAAGGTAGCGGGTACCGGGGAGCTGTTTTTT.

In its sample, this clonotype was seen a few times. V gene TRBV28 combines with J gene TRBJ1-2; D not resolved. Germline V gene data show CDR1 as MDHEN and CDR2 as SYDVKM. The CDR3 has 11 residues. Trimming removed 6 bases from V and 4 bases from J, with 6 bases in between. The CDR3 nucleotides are TGTGCCAGCAGATGGGCCTATGGCTACACCTTC. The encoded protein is CASRWAYGYTF.

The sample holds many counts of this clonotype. The CDR3 DNA follows: TGTGCCAGCAGCCAAGGAGTGGGCTTAGGGAACACTGAAGCTTTCTTT. This sequence encodes CASSQGVGLGNTEAFF. The V gene is TRBV14, the J gene TRBJ1-1; D uncertain. The CDR3 is 16 residues long. Per the germline V gene, CDR1 is SGHDN and CDR2 is FVKESK. Trimming left V 1 base short and J 1 base short, with 13 bases between.

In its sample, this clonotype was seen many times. The CDR3 spells CASSLTPPLAGGSDTQYF. DNA of the CDR3: TGTGCCAGCAGTCTAACCCCCCCTCTAGCGGGAGGGTCGGATACGCAGTATTTT. The V and J genes are TRBV27 and TRBJ2-3; 12 nucleotides line up with TRBD2. Trimming at V came to 5 bases and at J to 6 bases, leaving 15 bases not matched to a gene. The CDR3 spans 18 residues. Germline-derived CDR1 and CDR2 are MNHEY and SMNVEV (reference sequence).

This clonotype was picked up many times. For the CDR3, the DNA is TGTGCCAGCAGCGTGACTAGCGGGAGTGGGGAGCAGTTCTTC. This gives the protein CASSVTSGSGEQFF. The chain couples TRBV9 to TRBJ2-1, with TRBD2 matching over 12 bases. The CDR3 sequence is 14 residues long. V lost 2 bases and J lost 10; bases outside the gene matches: 4. Germline values: CDR1 SGDLS, CDR2 YYNGEE.

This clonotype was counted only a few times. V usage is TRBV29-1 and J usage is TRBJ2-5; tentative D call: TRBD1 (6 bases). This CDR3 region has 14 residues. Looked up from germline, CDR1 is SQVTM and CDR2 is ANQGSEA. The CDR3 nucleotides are TGCAGTAGTTCACCGGGGACAACCTCGGAGACCCAGTACTTC. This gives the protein CSSSPGTTSETQYF. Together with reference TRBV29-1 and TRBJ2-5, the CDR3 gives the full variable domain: SAVISQKPSRDICQRGTSLTIQCQVDSQVTMMFWYRQQPGQSLTLIATANQGSEATYESGFVIDKFPISRPNLTFSTLTVSNMSPEDSSIYLCSSSPGTTSETQYFGPGTRLLVL.

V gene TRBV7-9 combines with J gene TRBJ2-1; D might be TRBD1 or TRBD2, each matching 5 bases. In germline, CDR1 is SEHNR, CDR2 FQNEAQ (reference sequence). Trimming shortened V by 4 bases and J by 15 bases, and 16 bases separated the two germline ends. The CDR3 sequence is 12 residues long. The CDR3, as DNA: TGTGCCAGCAGCTCACAACCCGGGACCCCGTTCTTC. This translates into CASSSQPGTPFF.

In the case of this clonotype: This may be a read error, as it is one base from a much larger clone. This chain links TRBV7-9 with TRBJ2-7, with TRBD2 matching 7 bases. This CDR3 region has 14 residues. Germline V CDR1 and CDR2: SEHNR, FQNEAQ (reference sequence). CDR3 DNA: TGTGCCAGCAGCAGGACTAGTCACGAGCACGAGCGGTACTTC. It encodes CASSRTSHEHERYF.

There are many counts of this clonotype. CDR3 region: CASRRGQGVIMDGYTF. The CDR3, as DNA: TGTGCCAGCAGGAGGGGACAGGGGGTGATAATGGATGGCTACACCTTC. V gene TRBV2 combines with J gene TRBJ1-2, with 11 bases matching TRBD1. Germline trimming cut 6 bases from V and 6 bases from J; bases unmatched to any gene: 12. This CDR3 comprises 16 residues. Germline assignment: CDR1 SNHLY and CDR2 FYNNEI.

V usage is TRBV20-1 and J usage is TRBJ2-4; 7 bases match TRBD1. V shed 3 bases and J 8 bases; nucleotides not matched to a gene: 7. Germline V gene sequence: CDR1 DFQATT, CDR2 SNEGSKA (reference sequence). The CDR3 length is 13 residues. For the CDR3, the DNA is TGCAGTGCTAGCCGACAGGGACGGGACATTCAGTACTTC. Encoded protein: CSASRQGRDIQYF.

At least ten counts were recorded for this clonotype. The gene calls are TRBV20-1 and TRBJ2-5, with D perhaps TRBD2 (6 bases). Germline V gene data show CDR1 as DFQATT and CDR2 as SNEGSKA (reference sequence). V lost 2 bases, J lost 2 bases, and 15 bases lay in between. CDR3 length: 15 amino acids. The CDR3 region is CSARFGGGNQETQYF. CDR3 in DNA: TGCAGTGCTAGATTCGGGGGAGGCAATCAAGAGACCCAGTACTTC.

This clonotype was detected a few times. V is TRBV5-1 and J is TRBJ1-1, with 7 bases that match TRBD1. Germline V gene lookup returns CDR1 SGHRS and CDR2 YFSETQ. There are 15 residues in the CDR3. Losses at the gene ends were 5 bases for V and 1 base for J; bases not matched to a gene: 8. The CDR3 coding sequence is TGCGCCAGCAGTCAATCGGGACAGAAGAACACTGAAGCTTTCTTT. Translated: CASSQSGQKNTEAFF.

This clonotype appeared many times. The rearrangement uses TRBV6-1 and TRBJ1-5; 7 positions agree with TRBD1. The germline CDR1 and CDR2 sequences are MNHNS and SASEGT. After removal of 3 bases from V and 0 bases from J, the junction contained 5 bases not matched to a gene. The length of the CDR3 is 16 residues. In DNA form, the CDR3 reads TGTGCCAGCAGTGAGGCAGGGGGGATTAGCAATCAGCCCCAGCATTTT. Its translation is CASSEAGGISNQPQHF.

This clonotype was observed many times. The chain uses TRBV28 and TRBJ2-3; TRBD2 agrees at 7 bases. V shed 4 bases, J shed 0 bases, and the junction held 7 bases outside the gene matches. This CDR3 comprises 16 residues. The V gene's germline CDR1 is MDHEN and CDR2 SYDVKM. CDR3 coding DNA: TGTGCCAGCAGTTACTCCCAAGCGGGGAGCACAGATACGCAGTATTTT. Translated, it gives CASSYSQAGSTDTQYF.

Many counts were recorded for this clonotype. The CDR3 DNA follows: TGTGCCAGCAGCTTAACCCCGGGACGCCGCTCTGGAAACACCATATATTTT. Its translation: CASSLTPGRRSGNTIYF. This chain connects TRBV7-6 to TRBJ1-3, with D possibly being TRBD1 (5 bases). V dropped 2 bases and J dropped 0 bases, with 14 bases sitting between them. The germline V gene has CDR1 SGHVS and CDR2 FNYEAQ. This CDR3 is built from 17 residues.

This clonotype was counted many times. CDR3 region: CASSQGDSLSYEQYF. CDR3 in DNA: TGTGCCAGCAGCCAAGGGGACAGCCTTTCCTACGAGCAGTACTTC. The chain combines TRBV3-1 with TRBJ2-7; TRBD1 agrees at 7 bases. This CDR3 is 15 amino acids long. Looked up from germline, CDR1 is LGHDT and CDR2 is YNNKEL (reference sequence). J lost 1 base, V lost 1 base, and 4 bases had no gene match.

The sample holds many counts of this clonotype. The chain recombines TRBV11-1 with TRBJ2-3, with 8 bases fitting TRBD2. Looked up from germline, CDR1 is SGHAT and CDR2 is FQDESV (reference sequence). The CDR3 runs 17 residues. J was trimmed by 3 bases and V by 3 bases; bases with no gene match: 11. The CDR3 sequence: CASSLGSGSSLTDTQYF. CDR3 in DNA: TGTGCCAGCAGCTTGGGCAGCGGGAGCAGTCTGACAGATACGCAGTATTTT.

The CDR3: CASSLLARTDTQYF. CDR3 sequence (DNA): TGTGCCAGCAGCTTACTAGCAAGGACAGATACGCAGTATTTT. The genes are TRBV7-3 and TRBJ2-3, with a tentative D call TRBD2 (5 bases). CDR1 is SGHTA and CDR2 is FQGTGA in the germline V gene. This CDR3 contains 14 residues. Trimming left V 2 bases short and J 3 bases short, with 9 bases between.

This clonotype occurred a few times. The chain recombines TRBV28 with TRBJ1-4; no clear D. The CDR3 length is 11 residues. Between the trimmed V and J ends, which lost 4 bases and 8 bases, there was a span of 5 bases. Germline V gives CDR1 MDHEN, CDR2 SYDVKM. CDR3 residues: CASSSKEKLFF. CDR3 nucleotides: TGTGCCAGCAGTTCAAAGGAAAAACTGTTTTTT.

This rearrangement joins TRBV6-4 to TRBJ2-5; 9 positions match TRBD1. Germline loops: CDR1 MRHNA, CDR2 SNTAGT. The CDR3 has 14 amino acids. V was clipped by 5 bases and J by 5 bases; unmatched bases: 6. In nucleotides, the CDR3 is TGTGCCAGCAGTAAAACAGGGGGCATGGAGACCCAGTACTTC. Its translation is CASSKTGGMETQYF.

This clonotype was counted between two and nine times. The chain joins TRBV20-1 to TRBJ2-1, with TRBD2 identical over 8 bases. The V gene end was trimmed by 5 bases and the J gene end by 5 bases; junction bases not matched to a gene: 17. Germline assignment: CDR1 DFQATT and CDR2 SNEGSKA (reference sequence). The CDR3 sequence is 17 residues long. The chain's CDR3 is CSAGGVASGLMNNEQFF. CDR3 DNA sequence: TGCAGTGCTGGAGGTGTGGCTAGCGGGCTTATGAACAATGAGCAGTTCTTC.

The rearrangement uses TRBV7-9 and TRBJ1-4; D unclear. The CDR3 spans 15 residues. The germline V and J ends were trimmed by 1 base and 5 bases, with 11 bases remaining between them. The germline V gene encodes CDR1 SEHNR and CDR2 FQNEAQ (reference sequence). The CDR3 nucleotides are TGTGCCAGCAGCTTAGAGGTCGGTACGAATGAAAAACTGTTTTTT. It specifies CASSLEVGTNEKLFF.

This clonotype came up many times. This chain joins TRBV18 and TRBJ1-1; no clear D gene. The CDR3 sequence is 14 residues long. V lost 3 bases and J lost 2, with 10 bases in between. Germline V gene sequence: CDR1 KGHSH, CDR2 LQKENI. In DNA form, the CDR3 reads TGTGCCAGCTCACCGGTATCAGGTAACACTGAAGCTTTCTTT. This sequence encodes CASSPVSGNTEAFF.